The present entry profiles one T cell receptor beta chain with its context. This specimen belongs to a study of shared T cell receptors in the human thymus. The ends lost 3 bases at V and 6 bases at J; junction bases unmatched: 11. The CDR3 spans 16 residues. CDR1 SGHVS and CDR2 FNYEAQ come from the germline V gene. Only in-frame clones appear in the TCRdb table, and some are missing; sequencing was by immunoSEQ multiplex PCR. The profile shows hundreds of thousands of clones, around 87% of them singletons. These data were also reused for a study on human thymus T cells. That study adds: Corrective heart surgery yielded the resections from which the thymus tissue came. V and J genes seemed to be used with bias in thymic and blood repertoires. A high degree of thymic repertoire overlap among unrelated individuals was reported in related research.

V and J are TRBV7-6 and TRBJ2-1; 7 bases map to TRBD2. The sequencing input was thymocytes. The source is a boy in the first two years of life with a congenital heart defect. The CDR3 DNA sequence: TGTGCCAGCAGCTTTGGGAGCAGGGAGGGGTCCAATGAGCAGTTCTTC. Protein: CASSFGSREGSNEQFF.